This T cell receptor beta chain was captured by sequencing in a study of T cells in Graves' hyperthyroidism and ophthalmopathy. Overall study findings and caveats: Blood held most thyroid clonotypes expanded above 0.001 frequency.

Regions amplified from RNA transcripts were the TCR beta CDR3 regions. Researchers ran a first-round RT-PCR on the TCR CDR3 using the HTBI primer set. Using its own MiXCR run on the multiplex PCR reads, TCRdb lists one record per CDR3 protein. This sample carries about half a million distinct CDR3 sequences, 15% to 20% of them seen once, and the ten largest clones take 45% to 50%. In the case of this clonotype: Its antigen is currently unknown.

Uncontrolled infection, other autoimmune disease, pregnancy or lactation excluded patients. Diagnoses used clinical symptoms, serum thyroxine and TRAb, thyroid ultrasound and orbital computed tomography. PBMCs were sourced from less than 13 ml fresh peripheral blood. This CDR3 has 15 amino acids. V was pared by 8 bases and J by 2 bases, with 16 bases between. CDR1 is MNHEY, CDR2 SMNVEV, per germline (reference sequence). The genes are TRBV27 and TRBJ1-3; D is undetermined. This clonotype was sampled from a man in his forties with Graves' ophthalmopathy. Sequencing was done on a sample of blood. The DNA for the CDR3 is TGTGCCAGCGGGCCGGGGAGTCTCGCTGGAAACACCATATATTTT. Protein sequence: CASGPGSLAGNTIYF.